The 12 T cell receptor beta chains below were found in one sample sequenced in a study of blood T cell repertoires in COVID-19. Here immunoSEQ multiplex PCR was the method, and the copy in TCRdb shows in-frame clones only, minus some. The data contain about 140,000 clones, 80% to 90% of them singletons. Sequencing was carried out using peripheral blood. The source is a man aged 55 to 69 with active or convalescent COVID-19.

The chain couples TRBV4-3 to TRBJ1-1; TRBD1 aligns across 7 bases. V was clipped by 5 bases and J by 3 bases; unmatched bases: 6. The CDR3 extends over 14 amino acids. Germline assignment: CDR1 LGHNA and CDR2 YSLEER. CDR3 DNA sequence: TGCGCCAGCAGCTCACAGGGGAGGTACACTGAAGCTTTCTTT. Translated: CASSSQGRYTEAFF.

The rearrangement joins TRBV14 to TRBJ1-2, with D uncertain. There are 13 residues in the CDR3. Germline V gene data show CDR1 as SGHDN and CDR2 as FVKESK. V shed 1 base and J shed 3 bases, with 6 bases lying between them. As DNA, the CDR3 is TGTGCCAGCAGCCAAGTTCTTCACTATGGCTACACCTTC. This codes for CASSQVLHYGYTF.

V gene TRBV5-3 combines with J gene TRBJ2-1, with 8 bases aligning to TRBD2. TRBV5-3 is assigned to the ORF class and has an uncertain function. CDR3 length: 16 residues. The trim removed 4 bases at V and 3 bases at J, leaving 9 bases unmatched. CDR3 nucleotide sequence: TGTGCCAGAAGCGACCTTCCGCGGGAGGTCTACAATGAGCAGTTCTTC. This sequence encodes CARSDLPREVYNEQFF.

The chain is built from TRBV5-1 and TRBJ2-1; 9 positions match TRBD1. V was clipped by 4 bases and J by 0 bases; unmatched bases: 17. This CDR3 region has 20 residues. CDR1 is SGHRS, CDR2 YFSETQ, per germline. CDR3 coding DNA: TGCGCCAGCAGCACTAATCCGGGACAGGGCCCTACTAGCTCCTACAATGAGCAGTTCTTC. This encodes CASSTNPGQGPTSSYNEQFF.

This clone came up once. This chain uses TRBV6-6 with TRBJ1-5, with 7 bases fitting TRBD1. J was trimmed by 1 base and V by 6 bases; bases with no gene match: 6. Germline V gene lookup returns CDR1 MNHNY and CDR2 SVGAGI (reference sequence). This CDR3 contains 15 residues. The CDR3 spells CASSRRQGSNQPQHF. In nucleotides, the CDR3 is TGTGCCAGCAGCCGACGACAGGGCAGCAATCAGCCCCAGCATTTT.

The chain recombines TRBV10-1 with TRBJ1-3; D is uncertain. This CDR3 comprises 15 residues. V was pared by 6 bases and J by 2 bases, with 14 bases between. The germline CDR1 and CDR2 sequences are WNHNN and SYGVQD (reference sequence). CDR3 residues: CASRMLTVPGNTIYF. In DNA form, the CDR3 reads TGCGCCAGCAGGATGTTAACGGTCCCTGGAAACACCATATATTTT.

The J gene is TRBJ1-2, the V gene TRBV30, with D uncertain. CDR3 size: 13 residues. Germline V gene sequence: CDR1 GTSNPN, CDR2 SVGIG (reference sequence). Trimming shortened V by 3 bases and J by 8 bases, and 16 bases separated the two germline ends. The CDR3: CAWSPDQEKGYTF. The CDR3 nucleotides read TGTGCCTGGAGCCCAGACCAGGAAAAGGGCTACACCTTC. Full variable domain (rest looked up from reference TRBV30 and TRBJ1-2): SQTIHQWPATLVQPVGSPLSLECTVEGTSNPNLYWYRQAAGRGLQLLFYSVGIGQISSEVPQNLSASRPQDRQFILSSKKLLLSDSGFYLCAWSPDQEKGYTFGSGTRLTVV.

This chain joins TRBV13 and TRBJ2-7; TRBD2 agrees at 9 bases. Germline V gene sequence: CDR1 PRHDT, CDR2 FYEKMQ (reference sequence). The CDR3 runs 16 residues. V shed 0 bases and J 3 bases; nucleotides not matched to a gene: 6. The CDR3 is CASSLGRSAGGYEQYF. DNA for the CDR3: TGTGCCAGCAGCTTAGGAAGATCAGCGGGGGGCTACGAGCAGTACTTC.

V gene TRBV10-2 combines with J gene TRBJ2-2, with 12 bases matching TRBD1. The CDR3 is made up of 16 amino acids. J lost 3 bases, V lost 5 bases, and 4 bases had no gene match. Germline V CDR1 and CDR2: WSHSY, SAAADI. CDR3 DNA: TGCGCCAGCAGTCCCGGGACAGGGGGCGACACCGGGGAGCTGTTTTTT. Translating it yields CASSPGTGGDTGELFF.

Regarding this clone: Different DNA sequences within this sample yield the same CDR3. CDR3 bases: TGTGCCAGCTCACCCCTACAGGAGAACACTGAAGCTTTCTTT. Translation: CASSPLQENTEAFF. The chain has TRBV18 and TRBJ1-1, with a tentative D call TRBD1 (5 bases). The CDR3 sequence is 14 residues long. From germline, CDR1 is KGHSH and CDR2 LQKENI. V gave up 3 bases and J gave up 1 base, with 9 bases separating them.

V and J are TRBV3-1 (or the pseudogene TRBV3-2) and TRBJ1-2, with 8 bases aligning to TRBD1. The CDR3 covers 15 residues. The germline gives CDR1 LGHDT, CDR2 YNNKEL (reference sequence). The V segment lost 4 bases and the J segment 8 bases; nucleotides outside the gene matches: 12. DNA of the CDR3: TGTGCCAGCAGCCTCCTCGGACAGGGAGGGGTAGGCTACACCTTC. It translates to CASSLLGQGGVGYTF.

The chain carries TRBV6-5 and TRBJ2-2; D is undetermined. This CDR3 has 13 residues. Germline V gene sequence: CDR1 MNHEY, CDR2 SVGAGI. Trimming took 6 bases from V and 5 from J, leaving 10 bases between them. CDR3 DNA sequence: TGTGCCAGCAGCCCACTAATTACCGGGGAGCTGTTTTTT. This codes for CASSPLITGELFF.